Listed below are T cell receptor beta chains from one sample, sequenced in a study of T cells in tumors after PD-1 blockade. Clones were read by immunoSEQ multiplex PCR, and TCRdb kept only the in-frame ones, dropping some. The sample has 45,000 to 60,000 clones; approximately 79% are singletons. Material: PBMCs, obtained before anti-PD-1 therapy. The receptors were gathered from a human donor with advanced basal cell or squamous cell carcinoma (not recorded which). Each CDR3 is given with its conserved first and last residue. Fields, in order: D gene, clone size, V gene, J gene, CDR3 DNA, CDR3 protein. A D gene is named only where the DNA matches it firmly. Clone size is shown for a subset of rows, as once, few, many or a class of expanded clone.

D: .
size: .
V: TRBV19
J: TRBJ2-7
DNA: TGTGCCAGTAGTATAGCGGGAGAGTACGAGCAGTACTTC
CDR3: CASSIAGEYEQYF

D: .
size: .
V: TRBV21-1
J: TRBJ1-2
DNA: TGTGCCAGCAGCAAAGAATACGGGAGCCCATCTAACTATGGCTACACCTTC
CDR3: CASSKEYGSPSNYGYTF

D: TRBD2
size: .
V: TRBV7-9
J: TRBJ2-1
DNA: TGTGCCAGCAGCACCTTAGCGGGGGCCTTCAATGAGCAGTTCTTC
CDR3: CASSTLAGAFNEQFF

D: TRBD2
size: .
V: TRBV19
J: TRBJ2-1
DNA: TGTGCCAGTAGTCCGACGGGACTAGCGTCAGTCGGGTTCTTC
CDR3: CASSPTGLASVGFF

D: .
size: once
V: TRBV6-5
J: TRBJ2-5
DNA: TGTGCCAGCACAAGGGAGTGGCACGAGACCCAGTACTTC
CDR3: CASTREWHETQYF

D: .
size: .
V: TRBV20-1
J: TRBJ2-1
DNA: TGCAGTGCTAGTCTACGGGGGAACTACAATGAGCAGTTCTTC
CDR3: CSASLRGNYNEQFF

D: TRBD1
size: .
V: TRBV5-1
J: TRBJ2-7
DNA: TGCGCCAGCAGCGCTGAGGGACAGCCCTACGAGCAGTACTTC
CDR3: CASSAEGQPYEQYF

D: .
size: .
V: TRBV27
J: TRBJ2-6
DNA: TGTGCCAGCAGTTCCCAAGGGACTTATGCCTTAGCCGGGGCCAACGTCCTGACTTTC
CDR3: CASSSQGTYALAGANVLTF

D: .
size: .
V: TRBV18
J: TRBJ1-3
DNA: TGTGCCAGCTCTCCCGATCCGTATACCTACCGTGGAAACACCATATATTTT
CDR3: CASSPDPYTYRGNTIYF

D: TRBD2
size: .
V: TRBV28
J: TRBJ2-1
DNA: TGTGCCAGCAGTCTAGCGGGGACCAATGAGCAGTTCTTC
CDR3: CASSLAGTNEQFF

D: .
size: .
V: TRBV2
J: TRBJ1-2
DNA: TGTGCCAGCAGTGAAGAGGTTAGGGTCGGCTACACCTTC
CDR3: CASSEEVRVGYTF

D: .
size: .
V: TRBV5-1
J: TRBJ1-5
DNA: TGCGCCAGCAGCTTGGAGCCCTTAGGAGCGGGTCAGCCCCAGCATTTT
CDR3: CASSLEPLGAGQPQHF